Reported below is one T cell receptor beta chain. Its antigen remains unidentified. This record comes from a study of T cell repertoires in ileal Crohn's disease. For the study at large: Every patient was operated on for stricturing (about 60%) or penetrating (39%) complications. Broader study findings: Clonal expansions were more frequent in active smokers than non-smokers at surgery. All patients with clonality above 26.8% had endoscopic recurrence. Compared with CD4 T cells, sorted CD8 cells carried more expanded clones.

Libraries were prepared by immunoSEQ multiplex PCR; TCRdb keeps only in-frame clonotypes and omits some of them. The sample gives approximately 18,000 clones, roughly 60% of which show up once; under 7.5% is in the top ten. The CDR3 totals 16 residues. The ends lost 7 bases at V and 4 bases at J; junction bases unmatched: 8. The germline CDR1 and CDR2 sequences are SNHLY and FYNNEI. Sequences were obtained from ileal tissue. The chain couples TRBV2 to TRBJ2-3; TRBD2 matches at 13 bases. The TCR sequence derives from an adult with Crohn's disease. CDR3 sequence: CASTRTSGSKADTQYF. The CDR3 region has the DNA TGTGCCAGCACCCGGACTAGCGGGAGTAAGGCAGATACGCAGTATTTT.